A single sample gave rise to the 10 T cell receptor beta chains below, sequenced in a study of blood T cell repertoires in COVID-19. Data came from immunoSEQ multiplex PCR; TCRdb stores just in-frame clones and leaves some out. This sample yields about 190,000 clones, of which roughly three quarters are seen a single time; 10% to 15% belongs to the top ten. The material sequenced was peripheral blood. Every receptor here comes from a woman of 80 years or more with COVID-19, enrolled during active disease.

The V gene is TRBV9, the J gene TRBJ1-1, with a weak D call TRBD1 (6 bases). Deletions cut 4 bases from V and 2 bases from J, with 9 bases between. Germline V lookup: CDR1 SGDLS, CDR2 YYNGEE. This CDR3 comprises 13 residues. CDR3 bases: TGTGCCAGCAGCATGGACAGTAACACTGAAGCTTTCTTT. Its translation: CASSMDSNTEAFF.

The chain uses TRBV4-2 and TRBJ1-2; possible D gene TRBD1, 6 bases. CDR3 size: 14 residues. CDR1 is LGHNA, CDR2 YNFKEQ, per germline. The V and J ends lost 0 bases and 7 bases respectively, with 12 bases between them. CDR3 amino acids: CASSQDGRGGGYTF. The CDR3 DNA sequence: TGTGCCAGCAGCCAAGATGGGAGGGGGGGTGGCTACACCTTC.

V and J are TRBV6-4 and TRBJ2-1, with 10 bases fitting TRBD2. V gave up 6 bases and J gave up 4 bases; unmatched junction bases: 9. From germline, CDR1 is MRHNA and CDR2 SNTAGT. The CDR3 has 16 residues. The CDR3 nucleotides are TGTGCCAGCAGGAACAGCGGGGGGGCCAGGTACAATGAGCAGTTCTTC. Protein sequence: CASRNSGGARYNEQFF.

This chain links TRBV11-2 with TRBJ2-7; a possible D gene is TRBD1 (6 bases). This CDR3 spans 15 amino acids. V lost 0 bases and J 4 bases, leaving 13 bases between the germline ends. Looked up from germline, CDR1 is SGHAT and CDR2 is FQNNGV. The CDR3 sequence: CASSLERGKGYEQYF. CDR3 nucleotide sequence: TGTGCCAGCAGCTTAGAAAGGGGGAAGGGGTACGAGCAGTACTTC.

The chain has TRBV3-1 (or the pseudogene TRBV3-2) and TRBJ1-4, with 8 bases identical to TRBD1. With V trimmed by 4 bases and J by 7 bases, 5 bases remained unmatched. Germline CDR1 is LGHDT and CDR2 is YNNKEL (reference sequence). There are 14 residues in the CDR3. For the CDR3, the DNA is TGTGCCAGCAGCCTTCGACAGGGGAGTGAAAAACTGTTTTTT. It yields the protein CASSLRQGSEKLFF.

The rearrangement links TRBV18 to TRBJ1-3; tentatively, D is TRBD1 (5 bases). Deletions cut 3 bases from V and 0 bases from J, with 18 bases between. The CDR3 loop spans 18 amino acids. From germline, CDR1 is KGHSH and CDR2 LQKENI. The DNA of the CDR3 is TGTGCCAGCTCACCGAATACCGGGACTCACGCCTCTGGAAACACCATATATTTT. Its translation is CASSPNTGTHASGNTIYF.

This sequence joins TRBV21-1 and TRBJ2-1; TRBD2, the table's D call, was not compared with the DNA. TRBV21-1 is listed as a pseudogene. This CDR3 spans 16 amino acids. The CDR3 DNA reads TGTGCCAGCAGCATGCAACGGGAGGGCCAGACCAATGAGCAGTTCTTC. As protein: CASSMQREGQTNEQFF.

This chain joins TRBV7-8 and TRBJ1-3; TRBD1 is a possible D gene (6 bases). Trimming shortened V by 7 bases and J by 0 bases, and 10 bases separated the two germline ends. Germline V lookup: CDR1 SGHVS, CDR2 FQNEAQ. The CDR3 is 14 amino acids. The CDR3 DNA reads TGTGCCAGCACCGACAGGCACTCTGGAAACACCATATATTTT. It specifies CASTDRHSGNTIYF. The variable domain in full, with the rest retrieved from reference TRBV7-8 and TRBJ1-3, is GAGVSQSPRYKVAKRGQDVALRCDPISGHVSLFWYQQALGQGPEFLTYFQNEAQLDKSGLPSDRFFAERPEGSVSTLKIQRTQQEDSAVYLCASTDRHSGNTIYFGEGSWLTVV.

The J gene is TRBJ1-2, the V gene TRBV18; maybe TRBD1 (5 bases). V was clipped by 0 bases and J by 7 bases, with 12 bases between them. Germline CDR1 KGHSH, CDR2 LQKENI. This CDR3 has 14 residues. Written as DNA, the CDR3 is TGTGCCAGCTCACCACCCCCGGGACTCTCTGGCTACACCTTC. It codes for CASSPPPGLSGYTF.

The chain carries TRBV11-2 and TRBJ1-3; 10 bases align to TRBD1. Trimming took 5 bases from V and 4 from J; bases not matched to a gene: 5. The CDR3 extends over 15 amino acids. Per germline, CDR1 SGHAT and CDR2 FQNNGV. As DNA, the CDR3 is TGTGCCAGCAGCCCGGGACAGGGGCGGGGAAACACCATATATTTT. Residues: CASSPGQGRGNTIYF.